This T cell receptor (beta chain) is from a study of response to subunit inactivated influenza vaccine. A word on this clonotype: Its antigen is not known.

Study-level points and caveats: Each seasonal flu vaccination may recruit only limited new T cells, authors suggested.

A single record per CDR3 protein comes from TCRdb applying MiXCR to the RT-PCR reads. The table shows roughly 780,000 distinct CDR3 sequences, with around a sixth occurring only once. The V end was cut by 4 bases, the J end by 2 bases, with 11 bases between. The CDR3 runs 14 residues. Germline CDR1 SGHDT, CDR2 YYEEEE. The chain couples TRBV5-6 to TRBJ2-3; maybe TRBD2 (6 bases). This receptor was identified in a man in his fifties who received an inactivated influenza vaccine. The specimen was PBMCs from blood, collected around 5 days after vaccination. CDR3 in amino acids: CASSRRDFTDTQYF. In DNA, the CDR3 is TGTGCCAGCAGCCGGAGGGACTTCACAGATACGCAGTATTTT.